The clone carrying this TCR beta chain turned up a few times. Its antigen remains unknown. Only in-frame clones appear in the TCRdb table, and some are missing; sequencing was by immunoSEQ multiplex PCR. The sample yields more than 20,000 clones, under 85% seen once. Time point defined: cycle 4 day 1 (C4D1), after more than five weeks of nivolumab. Autologous stem cell transplantation was followed by relapse in every patient, and brentuximab vedotin exposure varied. Complete response, partial response or progressive disease constituted the best responses recorded. The sample belongs to a study of PD-1 blockade in classical Hodgkin lymphoma. Overall study results and limits: The CD4+ diversity rise by C4D1 was clearest in complete responders.

Germline V gene lookup returns CDR1 MDHEN and CDR2 SYDVKM. V lost 2 bases and J 0 bases, leaving 7 bases between the germline ends. The CDR3 runs to 14 residues. This TCR came from a human donor with classical Hodgkin lymphoma. This chain joins TRBV28 and TRBJ1-1; no firm D call. The material was peripheral blood mononuclear cells (PBMCs), obtained before the fourth cycle of nivolumab. CDR3 DNA: TGTGCCAGCAGTTTAGACGGACTGAACACTGAAGCTTTCTTT. Protein sequence: CASSLDGLNTEAFF.